One sample yielded the 32 T cell receptor beta chains listed below, sequenced in a study of Graves' ophthalmopathy and Graves' hyperthyroidism. Beta-chain TCR CDR3 regions were amplified from RNA transcripts. HTBI-primed RT-PCR formed the first round, and a multiplex PCR formed the second. TCRdb called the multiplex PCR reads again in MiXCR, with one record for every CDR3 protein. The sample shows approximately 480,000 distinct CDR3 sequences, under 15% of them seen only once. The sequenced sample was blood. The receptors stem from a woman aged 25 to 39 with Graves' ophthalmopathy.

In its sample, this clonotype was seen many times. This chain connects TRBV6-2 or TRBV6-3 to TRBJ2-7; 7 bases line up with TRBD1. The junction had 8 bases not matched to a gene; V was cut back by 9 bases and J by 3 bases. The CDR3 runs to 13 residues. Germline V gene data show CDR1 as MNHEY and CDR2 as SVGEGT. The CDR3 DNA reads TGTGCCAGTCGACAGGGTTCCATCTACGAGCAGTACTTC. Amino acids: CASRQGSIYEQYF.

With regard to this clonotype: A much larger clone differs by one base, so this may be a read error. The genes are TRBV27 and TRBJ2-7, with TRBD2 matching over 10 bases. The CDR3 runs 13 residues. The V gene's germline CDR1 is MNHEY and CDR2 SMNVEV (reference sequence). CDR3 protein: CVSPGTSAYEQYF. The CDR3 region has the DNA TGTGTCAGCCCCGGGACTAGCGCCTACGAGCAGTACTTC.

This clonotype was counted many times. This chain joins TRBV4-1 and TRBJ1-5; no reliable D call. V was cut by 3 bases and J by 2 bases, with 11 bases left in between. CDR1 is MGHRA and CDR2 is YSYEKL in the germline V gene. The CDR3 spans 15 residues. The CDR3 reads CASSHGLIGNQPQHF. The CDR3 DNA reads TGCGCCAGCAGCCATGGACTTATAGGCAATCAGCCCCAGCATTTT.

This chain links TRBV6-4 with TRBJ2-4; the match to TRBD2 covers 9 bases. The CDR3 has 13 amino acids. V dropped 4 bases and J dropped 9; count of bases not matched to a gene: 4. The germline CDR1 and CDR2 sequences are MRHNA and SNTAGT. CDR3 in DNA: TGTGCCAGCAGTGGGACTAGCGAGGGCATTCAGTACTTC. It specifies CASSGTSEGIQYF.

This clonotype was found many times. This chain connects TRBV29-1 to TRBJ1-1; possibly TRBD1 for D (6 bases). The germline V gene has CDR1 SQVTM and CDR2 ANQGSEA. The CDR3 runs to 10 residues. This CDR3 reads CNRKGVEAFF. CDR3 DNA sequence: TGCAACCGAAAGGGGGTTGAAGCTTTCTTT.

This clonotype occurred a few times. The chain links TRBV3-1 to TRBJ1-1; 7 positions match TRBD1. V was pared by 4 bases and J by 5 bases, with 7 bases of the junction left unmatched. Germline CDR1 LGHDT, CDR2 YNNKEL (reference sequence). The CDR3 length is 14 residues. The CDR3 nucleotides are TGTGCCAGCAGCCCTTCCAGGGGGAGGACTGAAGCTTTCTTT. It is translated as CASSPSRGRTEAFF.

J is TRBJ2-7 and V is TRBV10-1; 7 nucleotides agree with TRBD2. V gave up 0 bases and J gave up 7 bases; unmatched junction bases: 6. Germline V gives CDR1 WNHNN, CDR2 SYGVQD (reference sequence). This CDR3 contains 14 residues. DNA of the CDR3: TGCGCCAGCAGTGAGTCGGGGGAGGGGAGGGAGCAGTACTTC. Encoded protein: CASSESGEGREQYF.

There are many counts of this clonotype. The chain joins TRBV11-2 to TRBJ2-7; no definite D call. The V and J ends lost 2 bases and 2 bases respectively, with 13 bases between them. CDR1 and CDR2 (germline): SGHAT, FQNNGV. The CDR3 loop spans 15 amino acids. This CDR3 is CASSLSNFSPYEQYF. CDR3 coding DNA: TGTGCCAGCAGCTTAAGCAACTTCTCCCCCTACGAGCAGTACTTC. The variable domain in full, with the rest retrieved from reference TRBV11-2 and TRBJ2-7, is EAGVAQSPRYKIIEKRQSVAFWCNPISGHATLYWYQQILGQGPKLLIQFQNNGVVDDSQLPKDRFSAERLKGVDSTLKIQPAKLEDSAVYLCASSLSNFSPYEQYFGPGTRLTVT.

The rearrangement uses TRBV20-1 and TRBJ2-2; perhaps D is TRBD1 or TRBD2 (5 bases each). The germline V and J ends were trimmed by 4 bases and 3 bases, with 15 bases remaining between them. The CDR3 length is 15 residues. The germline V gene encodes CDR1 DFQATT and CDR2 SNEGSKA (reference sequence). This CDR3 is CSAKRGVLDTGELFF. CDR3 in DNA: TGCAGTGCTAAGAGGGGTGTATTGGACACCGGGGAGCTGTTTTTT.

A note on this clonotype: A much larger clone lies one base from this, so it may be a read error. V gene TRBV10-3 combines with J gene TRBJ2-2; 8 bases are shared with TRBD2. CDR1 ENHRY and CDR2 SYGVKD come from the germline V gene. The CDR3 loop spans 15 amino acids. Trimming took 7 bases from V and 1 from J; bases not matched to a gene: 5. CDR3 sequence: CAITYSGENTGELFF. The CDR3 nucleotides read TGTGCCATCACCTATAGCGGGGAGAACACCGGGGAGCTGTTTTTT.

Ten or more counts support this clonotype. The V and J genes are TRBV20-1 and TRBJ2-7; D may be TRBD1 (6 bases). This CDR3 contains 11 residues. V gave up 6 bases and J gave up 5 bases, with 11 bases separating them. The V gene's germline CDR1 is DFQATT and CDR2 SNEGSKA (reference sequence). Here the CDR3 reads CSANRVHEQYF. CDR3 DNA: TGCAGTGCAAACAGGGTCCACGAGCAGTACTTC.

This clonotype was detected many times. The genes are TRBV6-2 or TRBV6-3 and TRBJ2-7; 7 nucleotides line up with TRBD2. Trimming cost V 5 bases and J 3 bases; bases outside gene matches: 10. CDR3 length equals 15 residues. Per germline, CDR1 MNHEY and CDR2 SVGEGT. CDR3 protein: CASSTPGLLHYEQYF. The DNA of the CDR3 is TGTGCCAGCAGTACCCCGGGACTATTACACTACGAGCAGTACTTC.

This clonotype was detected ten times or more. The V gene is TRBV10-2, the J gene TRBJ1-1; D remains unclear. Looked up from germline, CDR1 is WSHSY and CDR2 is SAAADI. The length of the CDR3 is 15 residues. The germline V and J ends were trimmed by 3 bases and 1 base, with 12 bases remaining between them. CDR3 in amino acids: CASSDSRTANTEAFF. CDR3 nucleotide sequence: TGCGCCAGCAGTGATTCCCGGACGGCGAACACTGAAGCTTTCTTT.

This clonotype appeared many times. The V call is TRBV6-5, the J call TRBJ2-5; 9 nucleotides align to TRBD2. This CDR3 contains 16 residues. V trimming: 3 bases; J trimming: 5 bases; junction bases outside the gene matches: 10. The V gene's germline CDR1 is MNHEY and CDR2 SVGAGI. The CDR3 DNA is TGTGCCAGCAGTTATAATTGGCGGGGGGGCGGGGAGACCCAGTACTTC. Translated: CASSYNWRGGGETQYF.

Ten or more counts support this clonotype. The V call is TRBV6-1, the J call TRBJ2-7; TRBD1 agrees at 10 bases. V lost 10 bases, J lost 2 bases, and 2 bases stayed unmatched. Germline CDR1 and CDR2: MNHNS and SASEGT. The CDR3 runs to 12 residues. The CDR3 is CATGTGAYEQYF. The CDR3 nucleotides are TGTGCCACCGGGACAGGGGCCTACGAGCAGTACTTC.

This clonotype came up many times. Written as DNA, the CDR3 is TGTGCCAGCAGCAACAGGGGGTTGTACGAGCAGTACTTC. Translating it yields CASSNRGLYEQYF. The gene calls are TRBV6-1 and TRBJ2-7, with 8 nucleotides matching TRBD1. With 6 bases clipped from V and 4 bases from J, the junction kept 5 bases outside the gene matches. CDR3 length: 13 amino acids. Germline loops: CDR1 MNHNS, CDR2 SASEGT.

V is TRBV28 and J is TRBJ2-7; D possibly uses TRBD1 or TRBD2 (5 bases each). V was shortened by 3 bases and J by 3 bases, with 12 bases between the two germline ends. There are 14 residues in the CDR3. The germline V gene encodes CDR1 MDHEN and CDR2 SYDVKM. Here the CDR3 reads CASSLGPMIYEQYF. The CDR3 coding sequence is TGTGCCAGCAGTTTGGGACCGATGATCTACGAGCAGTACTTC. Variable domain in full (rest from reference TRBV28 and TRBJ2-7): DVKVTQSSRYLVKRTGEKVFLECVQDMDHENMFWYRQDPGLGLRLIYFSYDVKMKEKGDIPEGYSVSREKKERFSLILESASTNQTSMYLCASSLGPMIYEQYFGPGTRLTVT.

This clonotype was seen many times. DNA of the CDR3: TGCAGTGCTAGAGGGGTCAGGGGGCGGAAGGCCGGGGAGCTGTTTTTT. The encoded protein is CSARGVRGRKAGELFF. The chain uses TRBV20-1 and TRBJ2-2, with 8 bases aligning to TRBD1. Germline V gene lookup returns CDR1 DFQATT and CDR2 SNEGSKA (reference sequence). V dropped 1 base and J dropped 6; count of bases not matched to a gene: 10. This CDR3 comprises 16 residues.

This clonotype occurred many times. The chain carries TRBV28 and TRBJ2-7; no definite D call. V was cut by 5 bases and J by 4 bases, with 9 bases left in between. Germline V gives CDR1 MDHEN, CDR2 SYDVKM. The CDR3 consists of 12 residues. CDR3 protein: CASSTQWYEQYF. The CDR3 nucleotides read TGTGCCAGCAGTACCCAATGGTACGAGCAGTACTTC.

This chain connects TRBV28 to TRBJ1-5; unclear D gene. The CDR3 length is 15 residues. V lost 7 bases and J 0 bases, leaving 13 bases between the germline ends. CDR1 MDHEN and CDR2 SYDVKM come from the germline V gene. This CDR3 is CASTLSWGSNQPQHF. DNA for the CDR3: TGTGCCAGCACTTTGTCGTGGGGTAGCAATCAGCCCCAGCATTTT.

Ten or more counts support this clonotype. The genes are TRBV30 and TRBJ1-2, with D unresolved. With 3 bases removed from V and 3 bases from J, the gap between germline ends came to 14 bases. The CDR3 spans 14 residues. Germline V gene sequence: CDR1 GTSNPN, CDR2 SVGIG (reference sequence). CDR3 nucleotides: TGTGCCTGGAGCACCTGGGCGGCTCACTATGGCTACACCTTC. This sequence encodes CAWSTWAAHYGYTF.

This clonotype was detected ten times or more. This chain uses TRBV2 with TRBJ2-7; D is unresolved. CDR3 length: 13 residues. V gave up 3 bases and J gave up 7 bases, with 13 bases separating them. The V gene's germline CDR1 is SNHLY and CDR2 FYNNEI. The CDR3 protein is CASSDSLLEEQYF. The CDR3 nucleotides are TGTGCCAGCAGTGATAGTCTACTGGAGGAGCAGTACTTC.

This clonotype was found many times. The chain combines TRBV2 with TRBJ1-1; possible D gene TRBD1, 5 bases. V was clipped by 4 bases and J by 1 base, with 10 bases between them. From germline, CDR1 is SNHLY and CDR2 FYNNEI. This CDR3 is 14 amino acids long. CDR3 DNA sequence: TGTGCCAGCAGTGGGGGACCCGCGAACACTGAAGCTTTCTTT. This codes for CASSGGPANTEAFF. Drawing the rest from reference TRBV2 and TRBJ1-1, the complete variable domain is EPEVTQTPSHQVTQMGQEVILRCVPISNHLYFYWYRQILGQKVEFLVSFYNNEISEKSEIFDDQFSVERPDGSNFTLKIRSTKLEDSAMYFCASSGGPANTEAFFGQGTRLTVV.

A remark on this clonotype: This could be a read error, since a much larger clone is one nucleotide away. The gene calls are TRBV4-2 and TRBJ2-4, with D possibly matching TRBD1 (8 bases). CDR1 is LGHNA and CDR2 is YNFKEQ in the germline V gene. This CDR3 is 16 amino acids long. CDR3 amino acids: CSSSQDWTGRGNIQYF. CDR3 coding DNA: TGTTCCAGCAGCCAAGATTGGACAGGGAGGGGGAACATTCAGTACTTC.

With regard to this clonotype: At one boundary the junction diverges from the germline segment, which might be a read error. The chain recombines TRBV19 with TRBJ2-2; 8 nucleotides line up with TRBD2. CDR1 and CDR2 from the germline V gene are LNHDA and SQIVND (reference sequence). The CDR3 loop spans 18 amino acids. In DNA form, the CDR3 reads TGTGCCAGTAGAATAGAACTAGCGGAGGCGGCCTTGAACACCGGGGGGGCCTTT. Its protein product is CASRIELAEAALNTGGAF.

This clonotype was detected ten times or more. The V and J genes are TRBV6-2 or TRBV6-3 and TRBJ1-1; no clear D gene. Per germline, CDR1 MNHEY and CDR2 SVGEGT. Trimming cost V 2 bases and J 5 bases, with 12 bases left between them. This CDR3 spans 14 amino acids. CDR3: CASSYQPGKTEAFF. As DNA, the CDR3 is TGTGCCAGCAGTTACCAGCCGGGGAAGACTGAAGCTTTCTTT.

This clonotype was detected ten times or more. The CDR3 here is CSADRSNTEAFF. The CDR3 DNA follows: TGCAGTGCGGACAGGTCGAACACTGAAGCTTTCTTT. The V gene is TRBV20-1, the J gene TRBJ1-1, with 7 bases aligning to TRBD1. CDR1 is DFQATT, CDR2 SNEGSKA, per germline (reference sequence). The V gene end was trimmed by 6 bases and the J gene end by 1 base; junction bases not matched to a gene: 2. The CDR3 length is 12 residues.

The chain joins TRBV12-3 or TRBV12-4 to TRBJ2-5; 7 nucleotides match TRBD2. V was clipped by 3 bases and J by 2 bases; unmatched bases: 3. The CDR3 contains 14 residues. CDR3 sequence (DNA): TGTGCCAGCAGTTTGGGGGGGAAACAAGAGACCCAGTACTTC. Protein product: CASSLGGKQETQYF.

This clonotype was detected many times. The chain is built from TRBV6-2 or TRBV6-3 and TRBJ2-7; a weak D match, TRBD1 (5 bases). Germline V CDR1 and CDR2: MNHEY, SVGEGT. Trimming left V 6 bases short and J 3 bases short, with 12 bases between. This CDR3 region has 13 residues. DNA of the CDR3: TGTGCCAGCAGATCAGGGATCAGCTACGAGCAGTACTTC. Protein: CASRSGISYEQYF.

This clonotype turned up a few times. The chain recombines TRBV20-1 with TRBJ2-1, with TRBD2 matching 14 bases. The CDR3 spans 17 residues. CDR1 and CDR2 (germline): DFQATT, SNEGSKA (reference sequence). V lost 6 bases and J lost 9; bases outside the gene matches: 16. The CDR3 DNA reads as TGCAGTGCCGATGTCAGGGGGGGACTAGCGGGAGTATTTGAGCAGTTCTTC. It specifies CSADVRGGLAGVFEQFF.

Ten or more counts support this clonotype. This rearrangement joins TRBV20-1 to TRBJ2-7; maybe TRBD2 (7 bases). Germline V gene lookup returns CDR1 DFQATT and CDR2 SNEGSKA (reference sequence). The CDR3 totals 13 residues. Trimming cost V 3 bases and J 6 bases, with 15 bases left between them. CDR3 amino acids: CSARSGGLAEQYF. The CDR3 coding sequence is TGCAGTGCTAGGTCGGGGGGCCTGGCCGAGCAGTACTTC.

This clonotype was picked up many times. The chain recombines TRBV28 with TRBJ1-1; D unresolved. V was shortened by 3 bases and J by 4 bases, with 12 bases between the two germline ends. This CDR3 contains 14 residues. Germline lookup yields CDR1 MDHEN and CDR2 SYDVKM. CDR3 residues: CASSFKRVGTEAFF. CDR3 in DNA: TGTGCCAGCAGTTTTAAAAGGGTGGGCACTGAAGCTTTCTTT.